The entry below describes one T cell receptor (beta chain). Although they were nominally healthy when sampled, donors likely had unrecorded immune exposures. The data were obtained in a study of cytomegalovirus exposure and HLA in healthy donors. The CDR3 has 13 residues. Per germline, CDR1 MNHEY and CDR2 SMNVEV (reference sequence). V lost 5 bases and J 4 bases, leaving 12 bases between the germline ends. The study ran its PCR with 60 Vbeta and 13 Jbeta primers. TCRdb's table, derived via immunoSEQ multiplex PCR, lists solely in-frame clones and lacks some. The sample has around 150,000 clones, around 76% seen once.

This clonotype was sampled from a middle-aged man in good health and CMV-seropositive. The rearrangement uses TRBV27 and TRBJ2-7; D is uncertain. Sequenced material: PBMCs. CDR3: CASSLPPFYEQYF. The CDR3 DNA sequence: TGTGCCAGCAGTCTCCCCCCTTTTTACGAGCAGTACTTC.